This T cell receptor beta chain was retrieved from a study of shared clonotypes between healthy human individuals. The study, taken as a whole, reports: Incomplete sequencing of sorted subsets was indicated by rarefaction despite large depth.

Sequencing used immunoSEQ multiplex PCR; TCRdb keeps in-frame clones, though not all of them. The table has a few million clones, 85% to 95% seen once. Germline V gene sequence: CDR1 SNHLY, CDR2 FYNNEI. The CDR3 length is 15 residues. The ends were cut back, 3 bases at V and 8 bases at J, with 19 bases in the middle. Concerning this clone itself: Its target is unknown.

This TCR was recovered from a young man in good health. Some clones in this sample may be carry-over from other donors' samples. The sequencing input was naive CD4+ T cells from PBMCs. Documented subset: CD45RA+ positively selected. The rearrangement joins TRBV2 to TRBJ1-2, with D possibly matching TRBD1 (5 bases). This CDR3 reads CASSEDRGMGRGYTF. The CDR3 coding sequence is TGTGCCAGCAGTGAGGACCGGGGGATGGGGCGCGGCTACACCTTC.